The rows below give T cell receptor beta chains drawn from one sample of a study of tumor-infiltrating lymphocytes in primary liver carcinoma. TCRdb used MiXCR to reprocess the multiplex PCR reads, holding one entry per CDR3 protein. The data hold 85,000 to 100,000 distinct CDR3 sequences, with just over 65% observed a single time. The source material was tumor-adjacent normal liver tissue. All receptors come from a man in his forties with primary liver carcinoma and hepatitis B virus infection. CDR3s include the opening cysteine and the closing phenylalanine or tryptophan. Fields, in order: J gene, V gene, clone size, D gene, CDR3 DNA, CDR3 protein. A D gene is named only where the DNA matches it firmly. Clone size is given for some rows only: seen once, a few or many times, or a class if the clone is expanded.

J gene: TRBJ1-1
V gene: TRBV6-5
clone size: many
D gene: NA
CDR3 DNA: TGTGCCAGCTCTTTCTCAGGGGTGAACACTGAAGCTTTCTTT
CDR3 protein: CASSFSGVNTEAFF

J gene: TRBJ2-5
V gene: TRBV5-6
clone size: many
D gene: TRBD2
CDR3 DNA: TGTGCCAGCAGCTTGGGTGGGACTAGCGGGAGGAAGACCCAGTACTTC
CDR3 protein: CASSLGGTSGRKTQYF

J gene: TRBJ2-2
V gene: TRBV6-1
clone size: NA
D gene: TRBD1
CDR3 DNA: TGTGCCCGTAGTGAGGGACAGGTGAACACCGGGGAGCTGTTTTTT
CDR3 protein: CARSEGQVNTGELFF

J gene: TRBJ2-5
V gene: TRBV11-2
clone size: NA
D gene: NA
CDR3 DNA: TGTGCCAGTGGGGGACGAGAGACCCAGTACTTC
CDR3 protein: CASGGRETQYF

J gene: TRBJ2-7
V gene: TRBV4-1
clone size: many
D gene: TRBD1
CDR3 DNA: TGCGCCAGCAGTCCCAAGAGTCTAGGACAGGGTTCCTACGAGCAGTACTTC
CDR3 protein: CASSPKSLGQGSYEQYF

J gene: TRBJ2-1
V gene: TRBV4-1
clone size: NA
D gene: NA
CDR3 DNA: TGCGCCAGCAACCAGGAGCGGCTAGCATACAATGAGCAGTTCTTC
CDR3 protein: CASNQERLAYNEQFF

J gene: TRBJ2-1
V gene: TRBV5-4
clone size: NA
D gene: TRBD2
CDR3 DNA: TGTGCCAGCAGCTCACGGACTAGCAGGAGGGCCGTAATGTCGTTCTTC
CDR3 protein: CASSSRTSRRAVMSFF

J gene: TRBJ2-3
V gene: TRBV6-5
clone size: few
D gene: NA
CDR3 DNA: TGTGCCAGCAGTTACCAGGATACGCAGTATTTT
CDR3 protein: CASSYQDTQYF

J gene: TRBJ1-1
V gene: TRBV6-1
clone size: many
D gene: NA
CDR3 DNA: TGTGCCAGCAGTGAATATGGAGTGGCCTCGTCGGCTTTCTTT
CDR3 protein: CASSEYGVASSAFF

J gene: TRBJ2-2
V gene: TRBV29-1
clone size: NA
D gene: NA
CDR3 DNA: TGCAGCATTGTGGGGAACACCGGGAAGCTGTTTTTT
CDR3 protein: CSIVGNTGKLFF

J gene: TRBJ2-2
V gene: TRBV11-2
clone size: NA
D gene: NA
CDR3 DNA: NA
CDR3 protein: CVSSFGRTRTLGSCFF

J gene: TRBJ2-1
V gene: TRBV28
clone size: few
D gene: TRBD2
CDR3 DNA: TGTGCCAGCAGTTCCAACGGGGCTAGCGGGCCCTTCAATGAGCAGTTCTTC
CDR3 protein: CASSSNGASGPFNEQFF

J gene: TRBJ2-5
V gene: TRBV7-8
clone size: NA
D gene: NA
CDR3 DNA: TGTCCCAGCAGCCAACGGGCGGGAGAGGGGGGGACCCAGTACTTC
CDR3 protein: CPSSQRAGEGGTQYF

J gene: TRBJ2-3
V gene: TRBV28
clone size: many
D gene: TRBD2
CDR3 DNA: TGTGCCAGCAGTTGGACTAGCGGGAGGTCCACAGATACGCAGTATTTT
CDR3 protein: CASSWTSGRSTDTQYF

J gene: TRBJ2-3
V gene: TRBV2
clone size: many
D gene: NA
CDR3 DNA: TGTGCCAGCAGCGCCAATCTGATTTGGGATACGCAGTATTTT
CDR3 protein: CASSANLIWDTQYF

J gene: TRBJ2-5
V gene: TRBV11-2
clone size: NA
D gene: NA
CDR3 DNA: TGTGCCCGCAGCTTAGTCAGTGGGGGCAGTCGGCGAGAGACCCAGTGCTTC
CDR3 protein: CARSLVSGGSRRETQCF

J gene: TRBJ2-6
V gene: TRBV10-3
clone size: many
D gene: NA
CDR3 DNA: TGTGCCATCAGGGACAACTCTGGGGCCAACGTCCTGACTTTC
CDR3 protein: CAIRDNSGANVLTF

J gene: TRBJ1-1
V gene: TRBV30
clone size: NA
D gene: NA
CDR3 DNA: TGTGCCTGGAGTGTAAACAGGGCGCGCCCCGCGACTTTCTTT
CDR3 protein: CAWSVNRARPATFF

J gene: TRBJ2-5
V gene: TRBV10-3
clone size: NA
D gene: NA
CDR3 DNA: TGTCCCTCCAGAGGGGACCAGGAGACCCAGTATTTC
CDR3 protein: CPSRGDQETQYF

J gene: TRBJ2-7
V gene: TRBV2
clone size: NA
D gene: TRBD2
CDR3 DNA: TGTACCAGCAGGCCTGGACTAGCGGAGGCCTACGAGCAGTACTTC
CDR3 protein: CTSRPGLAEAYEQYF

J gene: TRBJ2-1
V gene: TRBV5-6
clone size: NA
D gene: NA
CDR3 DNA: TGTGCCAGCAGCTTGGGGTTTAGCACCTCCTACAATGAGCTGTTCTTC
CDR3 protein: CASSLGFSTSYNELFF

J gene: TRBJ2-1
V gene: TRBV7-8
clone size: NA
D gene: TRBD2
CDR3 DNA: TGTGCCAGCGGCAAAAGAGGACTAGCGGACAATGAGCAGATCTTC
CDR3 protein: CASGKRGLADNEQIF

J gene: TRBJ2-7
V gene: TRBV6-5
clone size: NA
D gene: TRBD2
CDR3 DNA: TGTGGCAGCAGCCGTCGCGGGCTAGCGGTCTCCTACGAGCAATACTTC
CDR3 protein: CGSSRRGLAVSYEQYF

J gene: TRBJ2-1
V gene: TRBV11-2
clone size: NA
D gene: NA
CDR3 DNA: TGTGCCAGCAGCTCCTTAGGAGTATATAATGAGCAGTCCTTC
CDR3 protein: CASSSLGVYNEQSF

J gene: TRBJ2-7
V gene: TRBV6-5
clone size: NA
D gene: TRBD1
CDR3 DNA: TGTGTCACCACAATGGAACTCAGGGGGACCTACGAGCAGTACTTC
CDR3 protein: CVTTMELRGTYEQYF

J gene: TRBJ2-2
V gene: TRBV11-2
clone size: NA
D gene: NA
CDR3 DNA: TGTGCCGGCAGCCTAGTCGGACGGGGCATCGGGGAGCTGTTTTTT
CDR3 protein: CAGSLVGRGIGELFF

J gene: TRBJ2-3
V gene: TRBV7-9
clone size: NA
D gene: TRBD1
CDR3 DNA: TGTGCCAGCTGCCTGGGACAGGTCACAGATACGCAGTATTTT
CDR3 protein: CASCLGQVTDTQYF

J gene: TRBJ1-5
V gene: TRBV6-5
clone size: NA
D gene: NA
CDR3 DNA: TGTGCCAGTAGCCAGAGCCCGGACGGGAGCAATCAGCCCCAGCATTTT
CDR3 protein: CASSQSPDGSNQPQHF

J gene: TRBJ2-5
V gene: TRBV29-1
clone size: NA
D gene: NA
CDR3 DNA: TGCAGCACCAGAACCACTATCCAGTACTTC
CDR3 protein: CSTRTTIQYF

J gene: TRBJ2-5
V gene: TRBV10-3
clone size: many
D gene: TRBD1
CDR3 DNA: TGTGCCATCAGTCTGTCGACAGGGGGGCAAGAGACCCAGTACTTC
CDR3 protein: CAISLSTGGQETQYF

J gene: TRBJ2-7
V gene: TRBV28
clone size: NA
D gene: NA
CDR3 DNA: TGTGCCAGCAGCCTAATGTTCGGCAGGCAGTACTTC
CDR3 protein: CASSLMFGRQYF

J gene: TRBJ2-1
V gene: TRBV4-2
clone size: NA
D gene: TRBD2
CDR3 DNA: TGTGCCAGCAGCCAACTAGCGGGCGGGGATAATAAGCAGTTCTTC
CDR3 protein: CASSQLAGGDNKQFF

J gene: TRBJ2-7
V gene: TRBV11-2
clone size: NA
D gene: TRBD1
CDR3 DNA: TGTGCCAACAGCATAAGGGACAGGGGCTACGAGCAGTACTTC
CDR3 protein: CANSIRDRGYEQYF

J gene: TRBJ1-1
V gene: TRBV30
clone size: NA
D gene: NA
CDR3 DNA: TGTGCCCGGATAGGAGAAGCGAACACTGAGGCTTTATTT
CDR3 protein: CARIGEANTEALF

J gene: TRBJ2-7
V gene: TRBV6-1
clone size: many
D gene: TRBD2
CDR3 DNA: TGTGCCAGCAGTGCTAGCGGGAGATACGAGCAGTACTTC
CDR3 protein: CASSASGRYEQYF

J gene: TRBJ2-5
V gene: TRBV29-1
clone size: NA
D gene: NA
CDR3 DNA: TGCAGCGCTGAAGATCTGCAAGGGGCGGAGACCCAATACTTC
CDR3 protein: CSAEDLQGAETQYF

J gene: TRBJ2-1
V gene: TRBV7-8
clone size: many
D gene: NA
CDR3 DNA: TGTGCCAGCAGCCCCCTAGCTCCGAGCTCCTACAATGAGCAGTTCTTC
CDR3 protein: CASSPLAPSSYNEQFF

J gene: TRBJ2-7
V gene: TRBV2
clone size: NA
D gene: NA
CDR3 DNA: TGTGCCAGCAGTGGGGAGACCGGGGTCTCCTACGAGCAGTACTTC
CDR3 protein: CASSGETGVSYEQYF

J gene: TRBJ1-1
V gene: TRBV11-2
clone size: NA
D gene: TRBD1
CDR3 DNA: TGTCCCAGCAGCCCGGGGGGCAGGGGGGCGGCTAGAGACACTGAAGCTTTCTTT
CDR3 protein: CPSSPGGRGAARDTEAFF

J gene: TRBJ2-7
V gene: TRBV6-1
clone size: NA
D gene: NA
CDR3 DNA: TGTGCCAGCAGTCTCGGTGAATTCTACGAGCAGTACTTC
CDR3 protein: CASSLGEFYEQYF

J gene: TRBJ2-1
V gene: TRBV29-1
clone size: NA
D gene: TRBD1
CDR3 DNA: TGCAGTGCCGTCTTCGGGACAGGCAACATTGAGCAGTTCTTC
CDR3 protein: CSAVFGTGNIEQFF

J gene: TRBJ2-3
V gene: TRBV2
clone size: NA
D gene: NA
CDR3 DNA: TGTGCCAGCAGTGAGGAGGCGGCGAAGACGCAGTATTTT
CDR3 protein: CASSEEAAKTQYF

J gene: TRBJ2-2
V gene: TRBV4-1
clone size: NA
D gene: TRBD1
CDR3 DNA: TGCGCCAGCAGCCGGGGACAGGGGAGCACCGGGAAGCCGTTTTTT
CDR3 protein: CASSRGQGSTGKPFF